What follows are 8 T cell receptor beta chains derived from one specimen sequenced in a study of radiotherapy plus CTLA-4 blockade in lung cancer. Repertoires were generated with immunoSEQ multiplex PCR, while TCRdb's copy carries only in-frame clones and drops some. The data show about 59,000 clones, with 72% seen just once and roughly 8% held by the top ten. The sample in question was peripheral blood, obtained from a patient treated with radiotherapy plus ipilimumab. The receptor source for this set is a human donor with non-small cell lung cancer whose response to radiotherapy plus ipilimumab could not be evaluated.

In this sample, this clone turned up a few times. The gene calls are TRBV14 and TRBJ2-3, with a weak D call TRBD1 (6 bases). Trimming left V 5 bases short and J 2 bases short, with 20 bases between. Germline loops: CDR1 SGHDN, CDR2 FVKESK. The CDR3 covers 17 residues. CDR3 DNA: TGTGCCAGCAGCTCCCGGACAGTCCCAACGAACACAGATACGCAGTATTTT. This encodes CASSSRTVPTNTDTQYF.

This clone was observed a single time. The rearrangement joins TRBV5-1 to TRBJ2-2; 8 nucleotides align to TRBD1. The trim removed 0 bases at V and 3 bases at J, leaving 7 bases unmatched. The CDR3 is 17 amino acids. Germline V gene data show CDR1 as SGHRS and CDR2 as YFSETQ. DNA of the CDR3: TGCGCCAGCAGCTTGGATGGGCAGGGGGCCGACACCGGGGAGCTGTTTTTT. Its protein is CASSLDGQGADTGELFF.

This clone came up once. The genes are TRBV11-2 and TRBJ1-1, with 11 bases aligning to TRBD1. The ends lost 6 bases at V and 0 bases at J; junction bases unmatched: 9. This CDR3 region has 17 residues. Germline V gives CDR1 SGHAT, CDR2 FQNNGV. The CDR3 reads CASRAGTGGRMNTEAFF. DNA of the CDR3: TGTGCCAGCAGAGCCGGGACAGGGGGAAGGATGAACACTGAAGCTTTCTTT.

CDR3 sequence reads: CASSLVPTWRGAVFEQFF. The CDR3 coding sequence is TGTGCCAGCAGCTTAGTGCCTACGTGGCGGGGGGCCGTATTTGAGCAGTTCTTC. This chain connects TRBV7-2 to TRBJ2-1, with 8 bases aligning to TRBD2. This CDR3 is built from 18 residues. The V and J ends lost 1 base and 9 bases, in that order; junction bases with no gene match: 17. Germline V lookup: CDR1 SGHTA, CDR2 FQGNSA.

The DNA of the CDR3 is TGTGCCAGCAGGCCTAGCCCAGGGGATAAACGGTGGTCTGAAGCTTTCTTT. Protein: CASRPSPGDKRWSEAFF. V gene TRBV21-1 combines with J gene TRBJ1-1; the table's D call, TRBD1, has no DNA check behind it. TRBV21-1 is annotated as a pseudogene. The CDR3 consists of 17 residues.

This chain uses TRBV27 with TRBJ2-3, with 12 bases matching TRBD2. The CDR3 loop spans 15 amino acids. CDR1 is MNHEY and CDR2 is SMNVEV in the germline V gene (reference sequence). Trimming removed 6 bases from V and 4 bases from J; junction bases left unmatched: 5. The CDR3 DNA is TGTGCCAGCAGATCTAGCGGGAGGGGTGCAGATACGCAGTATTTT. Translating it yields CASRSSGRGADTQYF.

The chain carries TRBV10-2 and TRBJ1-2; D is unresolved. Trimming took off 5 bases at V and 3 bases at J, with 7 bases between the two ends. CDR1 WSHSY and CDR2 SAAADI come from the germline V gene. This CDR3 has 12 residues. Written as DNA, the CDR3 is TGCGCCAGCAGTAAGAGAGACTATGGCTACACCTTC. This codes for CASSKRDYGYTF.

This chain joins TRBV5-5 and TRBJ1-5; tentative D call: TRBD1 (5 bases). V was trimmed by 3 bases and J by 5 bases, leaving 18 bases between them. From germline, CDR1 is SGHKS and CDR2 YYEKEE (reference sequence). CDR3 size: 16 residues. The CDR3 DNA reads as TGTGCCAGCAGCTCAAGGGGCCCCGGTTCGGATCAGCCCCAGCATTTT. Its translation is CASSSRGPGSDQPQHF.